Listed below are T cell receptor beta chains from one sample, sequenced in a study of blood T cell repertoires in COVID-19. Only in-frame clones appear in the TCRdb table, and some are missing; sequencing was by immunoSEQ multiplex PCR. This table holds over 150,000 clones, 75% to 90% found once. Sequenced material: peripheral blood. The receptors here all came from a woman in her forties with COVID-19, enrolled during active disease. The CDR3 runs from the conserved cysteine through the conserved F or W. Each record gives: V gene, D gene, clone size, J gene, CDR3 protein, CDR3 DNA. D genes are given only for firm matches. Rows give clone size only sometimes, using once, few, many, or a class for an expanded clone.

v_call: TRBV7-3
d_call: TRBD1
clone_size: .
j_call: TRBJ2-7
cdr3_aa: CASSRDRASEQYF
cdr3_nt: TGTGCCAGCAGCCGGGACAGGGCCTCCGAGCAGTACTTC

v_call: TRBV3-1/TRBV3-2
d_call: .
clone_size: .
j_call: TRBJ2-7
cdr3_aa: CASTPSQIWATPYEQYF
cdr3_nt: TGTGCCAGCACCCCCTCACAGATCTGGGCCACTCCCTACGAGCAGTACTTC

v_call: TRBV5-1
d_call: .
clone_size: .
j_call: TRBJ2-3
cdr3_aa: CASSSVGQTSTDTQYF
cdr3_nt: TGCGCCAGCAGCTCGGTTGGACAGACTAGCACAGATACGCAGTATTTT

v_call: TRBV18
d_call: .
clone_size: few
j_call: TRBJ1-5
cdr3_aa: CASSPGGDSNQPQHF
cdr3_nt: TGTGCCAGCTCACCAGGGGGCGATAGCAATCAGCCCCAGCATTTT

v_call: TRBV7-2
d_call: .
clone_size: .
j_call: TRBJ1-2
cdr3_aa: CASSLVQRPGYGYTF
cdr3_nt: TGTGCCAGCAGCTTAGTTCAGAGGCCAGGGTATGGCTACACCTTC

v_call: TRBV9
d_call: TRBD1
clone_size: .
j_call: TRBJ1-2
cdr3_aa: CASTNQGGGYTF
cdr3_nt: TGTGCCAGCACTAATCAGGGGGGCGGCTACACCTTC

v_call: TRBV6-4
d_call: .
clone_size: .
j_call: TRBJ1-2
cdr3_aa: CASSDSESYGYTF
cdr3_nt: TGTGCCAGCAGTGACTCAGAGAGCTATGGCTACACCTTC

v_call: TRBV2
d_call: .
clone_size: .
j_call: TRBJ2-1
cdr3_aa: CASSERYSGLFF
cdr3_nt: TGTGCCAGCAGTGAACGGTACAGTGGGTTGTTCTTC

v_call: TRBV9
d_call: TRBD1
clone_size: .
j_call: TRBJ1-6
cdr3_aa: CASSVAGGGGSPLHF
cdr3_nt: TGTGCCAGCAGCGTAGCGGGAGGGGGCGGTTCACCCCTCCACTTT

v_call: TRBV12-3/TRBV12-4
d_call: .
clone_size: .
j_call: TRBJ2-1
cdr3_aa: CASSYSSYNEQFF
cdr3_nt: TGTGCCAGCAGCTACAGCTCCTACAATGAGCAGTTCTTC

v_call: TRBV5-5
d_call: .
clone_size: .
j_call: TRBJ2-7
cdr3_aa: CASSLPTTVKQYF
cdr3_nt: TGTGCCAGCAGCTTGCCAACCACTGTGAAGCAGTACTTC

v_call: TRBV7-2
d_call: .
clone_size: .
j_call: TRBJ2-1
cdr3_aa: CASSSHGGLAYNEQFF
cdr3_nt: TGTGCCAGCAGCTCACACGGGGGGCTAGCCTACAATGAGCAGTTCTTC

v_call: TRBV6-1
d_call: TRBD1
clone_size: few
j_call: TRBJ2-1
cdr3_aa: CASSEEAGGYNEQFF
cdr3_nt: TGTGCCAGCAGTGAAGAGGCAGGGGGCTACAATGAGCAGTTCTTC

v_call: TRBV6-5
d_call: .
clone_size: .
j_call: TRBJ1-2
cdr3_aa: CASSTRGTYGYTF
cdr3_nt: TGTGCCAGCAGCACCCGGGGGACCTATGGCTACACCTTC

v_call: TRBV7-6
d_call: .
clone_size: .
j_call: TRBJ2-3
cdr3_aa: CASSLEIERGTQYF
cdr3_nt: TGTGCCAGCAGCTTAGAGATTGAGAGAGGTACGCAGTATTTT